This T cell receptor (beta chain) was identified during a study of blood T cell repertoires in COVID-19. Germline CDR1 is SGHTA and CDR2 is FQGNSA. The CDR3 has 15 amino acids. V gave up 1 base and J gave up 4 bases, with 8 bases separating them. This study enrolled people aged about 18 to 90 from under 25 US geographic areas. In the authors' workflow: Reference gene primer amplification yielded estimated nucleated cell counts. Sequenced by immunoSEQ multiplex PCR; TCRdb stores in-frame clones only, minus some. The DNA was the basis for D and trimming; V, J and clone size are from that table. The table lists about 210,000 clones, around 83% of them singletons.

This receptor was obtained from a woman in her 30s who had been exposed to COVID-19. The V call is TRBV7-2, the J call TRBJ1-6; D call uncertain. The sample taken for sequencing was PBMCs or T cells enriched from blood (not recorded which). CDR3 nucleotides: TGTGCCAGCAGCTTAGTCCGGGGTTATAATTCACCCCTCCACTTT. Translating gives CASSLVRGYNSPLHF.